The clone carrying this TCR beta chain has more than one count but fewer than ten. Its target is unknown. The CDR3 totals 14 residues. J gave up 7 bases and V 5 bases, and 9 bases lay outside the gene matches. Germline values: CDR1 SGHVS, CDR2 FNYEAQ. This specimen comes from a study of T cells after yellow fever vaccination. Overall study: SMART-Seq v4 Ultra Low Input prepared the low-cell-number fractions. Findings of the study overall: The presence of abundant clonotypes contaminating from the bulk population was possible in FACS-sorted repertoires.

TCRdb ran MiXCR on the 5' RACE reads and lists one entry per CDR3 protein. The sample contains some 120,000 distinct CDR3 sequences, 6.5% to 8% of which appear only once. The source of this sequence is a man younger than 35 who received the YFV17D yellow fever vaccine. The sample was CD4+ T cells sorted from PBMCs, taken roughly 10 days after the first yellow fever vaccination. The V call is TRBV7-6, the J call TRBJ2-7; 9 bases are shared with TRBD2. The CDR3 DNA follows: TGTGCCAGCAGCCCCCAAGGGCTAGCGGGGGAGCAGTACTTC. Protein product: CASSPQGLAGEQYF.